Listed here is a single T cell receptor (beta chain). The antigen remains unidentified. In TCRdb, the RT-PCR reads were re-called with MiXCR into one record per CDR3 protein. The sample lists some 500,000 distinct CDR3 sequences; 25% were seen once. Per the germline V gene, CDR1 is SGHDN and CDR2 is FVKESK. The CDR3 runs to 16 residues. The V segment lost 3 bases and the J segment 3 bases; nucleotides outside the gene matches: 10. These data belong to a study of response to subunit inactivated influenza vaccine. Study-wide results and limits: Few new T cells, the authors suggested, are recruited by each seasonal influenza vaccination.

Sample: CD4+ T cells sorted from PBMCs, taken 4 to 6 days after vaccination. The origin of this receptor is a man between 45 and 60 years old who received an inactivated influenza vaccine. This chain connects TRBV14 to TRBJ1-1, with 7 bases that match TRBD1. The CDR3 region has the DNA TGTGCCAGCAGCCATCGGATGACAGGGACAGACACTGAAGCTTTCTTT. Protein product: CASSHRMTGTDTEAFF. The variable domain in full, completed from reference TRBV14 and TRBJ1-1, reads EAGVTQFPSHSVIEKGQTVTLRCDPISGHDNLYWYRRVMGKEIKFLLHFVKESKQDESGMPNNRFLAERTGGTYSTLKVQPAELEDSGVYFCASSHRMTGTDTEAFFGQGTRLTVV.